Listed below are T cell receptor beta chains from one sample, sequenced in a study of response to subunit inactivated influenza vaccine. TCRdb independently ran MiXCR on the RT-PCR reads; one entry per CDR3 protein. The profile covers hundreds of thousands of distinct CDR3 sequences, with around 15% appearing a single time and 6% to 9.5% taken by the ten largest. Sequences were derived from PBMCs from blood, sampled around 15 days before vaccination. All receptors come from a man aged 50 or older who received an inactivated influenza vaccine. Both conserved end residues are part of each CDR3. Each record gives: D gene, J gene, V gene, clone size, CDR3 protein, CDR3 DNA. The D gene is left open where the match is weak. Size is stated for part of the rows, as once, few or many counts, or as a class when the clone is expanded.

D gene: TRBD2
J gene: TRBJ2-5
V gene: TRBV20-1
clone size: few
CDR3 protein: CSAPTGLRETQYF
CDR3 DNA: TGCAGTGCGCCAACGGGACTAAGAGAGACCCAGTACTTC

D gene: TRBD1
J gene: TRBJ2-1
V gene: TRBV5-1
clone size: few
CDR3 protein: CASSLGGQRGNEQFF
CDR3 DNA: TGCGCCAGCAGCTTGGGGGGACAGAGGGGCAATGAGCAGTTCTTC

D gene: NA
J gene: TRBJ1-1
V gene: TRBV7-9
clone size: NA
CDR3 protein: CASSLGLGATEAFF
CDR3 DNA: TGTGCCAGCAGCTTAGGGCTGGGGGCGACTGAAGCTTTCTTT

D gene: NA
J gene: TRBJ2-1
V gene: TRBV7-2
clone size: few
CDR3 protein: CASTDPSSSYNEQFF
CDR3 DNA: TGTGCCAGCACCGATCCCAGTTCGTCCTACAATGAGCAGTTCTTC

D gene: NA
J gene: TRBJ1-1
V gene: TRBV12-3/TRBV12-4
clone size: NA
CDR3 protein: CASSPGQFNTEAFF
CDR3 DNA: TGTGCCAGCAGTCCCGGACAGTTCAACACTGAAGCTTTCTTT

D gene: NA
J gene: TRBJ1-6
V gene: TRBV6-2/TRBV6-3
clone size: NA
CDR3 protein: CASSYWGNSPLHF
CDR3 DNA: TGTGCCAGCAGTTACTGGGGCAATTCACCCCTCCACTTT

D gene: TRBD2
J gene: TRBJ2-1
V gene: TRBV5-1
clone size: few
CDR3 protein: CASSFRPSGRSHEQFF
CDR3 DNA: TGCGCCAGCAGCTTCCGCCCTAGCGGGAGGTCCCATGAGCAGTTCTTC

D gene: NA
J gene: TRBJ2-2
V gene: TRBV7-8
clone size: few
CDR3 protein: CASSLAPNPGLTGELFF
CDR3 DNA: TGTGCCAGCAGCTTAGCCCCCAACCCGGGACTCACCGGGGAGCTGTTTTTT

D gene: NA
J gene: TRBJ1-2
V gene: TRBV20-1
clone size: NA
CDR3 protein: CSARDASGGNYGYTF
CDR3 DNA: TGCAGTGCTAGAGATGCGTCGGGAGGGAACTATGGCTACACCTTC

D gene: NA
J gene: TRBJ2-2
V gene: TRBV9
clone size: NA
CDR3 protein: CASSVVQSNTGELFF
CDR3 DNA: TGTGCCAGCAGCGTAGTTCAGTCGAACACCGGGGAGCTGTTTTTT

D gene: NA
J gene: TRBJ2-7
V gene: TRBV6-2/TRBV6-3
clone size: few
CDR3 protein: CASSLYRSYEQYF
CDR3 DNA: TGTGCCAGCAGTCTCTACCGCTCCTACGAGCAGTACTTC

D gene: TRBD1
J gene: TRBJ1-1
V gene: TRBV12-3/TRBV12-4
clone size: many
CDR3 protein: CASKTGTVTGGAFF
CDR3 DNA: TGTGCCAGCAAAACTGGGACAGTCACTGGGGGAGCTTTCTTT

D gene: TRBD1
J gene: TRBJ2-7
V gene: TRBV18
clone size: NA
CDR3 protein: CASSHSDRGHGEQYF
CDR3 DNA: TGTGCCAGCTCACATTCGGACAGGGGGCATGGGGAGCAGTACTTC

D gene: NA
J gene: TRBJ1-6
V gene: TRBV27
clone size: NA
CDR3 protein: CASSPDQVGNSPLHF
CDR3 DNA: TGTGCCAGCAGCCCGGATCAAGTAGGGAATTCACCCCTCCACTTT

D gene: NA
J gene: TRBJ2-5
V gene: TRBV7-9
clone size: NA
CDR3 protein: CASSSPLRETQYF
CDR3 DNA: TGTGCCAGCAGCTCACCCCTACGGGAGACCCAGTACTTC

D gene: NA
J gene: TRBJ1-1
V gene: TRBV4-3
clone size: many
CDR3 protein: CASSLGPGLNTEAFF
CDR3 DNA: TGCGCCAGCAGCCTCGGGCCCGGCCTGAACACTGAAGCTTTCTTT

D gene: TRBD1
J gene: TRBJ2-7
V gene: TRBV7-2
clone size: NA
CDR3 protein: CASSSKGQSAYEQYF
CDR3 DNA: TGTGCCAGCAGCTCTAAGGGACAGTCGGCCTACGAGCAGTACTTC

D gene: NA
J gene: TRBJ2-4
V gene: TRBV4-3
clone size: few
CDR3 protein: CASSQEAWGPYIQYF
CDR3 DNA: TGCGCCAGCAGCCAAGAAGCTTGGGGACCGTATATTCAGTACTTC

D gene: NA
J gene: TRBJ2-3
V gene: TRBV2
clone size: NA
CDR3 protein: CASIGSPSDTQYF
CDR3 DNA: TGTGCCAGCATCGGCTCCCCCTCAGATACGCAGTATTTT

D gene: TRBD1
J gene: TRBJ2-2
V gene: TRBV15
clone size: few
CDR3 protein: CATSRGQGKTGELFF
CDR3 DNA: TGTGCCACCAGCAGAGGACAGGGAAAGACCGGGGAGCTGTTTTTT

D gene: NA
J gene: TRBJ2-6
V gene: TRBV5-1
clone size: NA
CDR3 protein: CASSSQAGSSGANVLTF
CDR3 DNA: TGCGCCAGCAGCTCCCAGGCCGGGAGCTCTGGGGCCAACGTCCTGACTTTC

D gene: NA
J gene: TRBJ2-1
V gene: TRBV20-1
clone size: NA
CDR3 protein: CSAQRAGSYNEQFF
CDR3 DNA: TGCAGTGCCCAACGGGCAGGGTCCTACAATGAGCAGTTCTTC

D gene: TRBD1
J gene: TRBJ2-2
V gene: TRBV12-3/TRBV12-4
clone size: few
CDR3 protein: CASSPGTGTPNTGELFF
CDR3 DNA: TGTGCCAGCAGTCCGGGGACAGGGACACCGAACACCGGGGAGCTGTTTTTT

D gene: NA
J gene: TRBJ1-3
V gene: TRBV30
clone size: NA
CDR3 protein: CAWSVQTQGTIYF
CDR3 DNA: TGTGCCTGGAGTGTACAGACCCAGGGCACCATATATTTT

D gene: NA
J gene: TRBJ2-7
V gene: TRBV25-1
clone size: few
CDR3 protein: CASRDTTGTYEQYF
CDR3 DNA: TGTGCCAGCAGGGATACGACGGGGACCTACGAGCAGTACTTC

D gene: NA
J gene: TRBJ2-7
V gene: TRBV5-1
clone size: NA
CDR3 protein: CASSLERSYEQYF
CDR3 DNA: TGTGCCAGCAGCTTAGAACGGAGCTACGAGCAGTACTTC

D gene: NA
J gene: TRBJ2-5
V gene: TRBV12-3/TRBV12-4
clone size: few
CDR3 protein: CASSRAARETQYF
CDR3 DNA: TGTGCCAGCAGTCGGGCTGCTAGGGAGACCCAGTACTTC

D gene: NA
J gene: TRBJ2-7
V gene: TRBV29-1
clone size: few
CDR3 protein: CRKTSGTALYEQYF
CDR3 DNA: TGCAGAAAAACCTCCGGGACGGCCCTTTACGAGCAGTACTTC

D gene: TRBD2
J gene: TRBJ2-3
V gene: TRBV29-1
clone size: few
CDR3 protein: CSLRGRAQDTQYF
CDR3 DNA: TGCAGCCTTCGGGGGAGGGCCCAAGATACGCAGTATTTT

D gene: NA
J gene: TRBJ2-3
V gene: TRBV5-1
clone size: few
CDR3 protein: CASSFGISSTDTQYF
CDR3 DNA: TGCGCCAGCAGCTTTGGTATTTCTAGCACAGATACGCAGTATTTT

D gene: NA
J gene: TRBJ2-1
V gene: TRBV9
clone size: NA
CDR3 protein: CASSVGGTNNEQFF
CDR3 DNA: TGTGCCAGCAGCGTAGGGGGCACGAACAATGAGCAGTTCTTC

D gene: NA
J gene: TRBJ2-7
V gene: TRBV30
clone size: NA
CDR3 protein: CAWSEGTGTSYEQYF
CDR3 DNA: TGTGCCTGGAGTGAAGGAACAGGGACCTCCTACGAGCAGTACTTC

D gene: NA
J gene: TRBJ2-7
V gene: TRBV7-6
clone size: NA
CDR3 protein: CASSSIFGSSYEQYF
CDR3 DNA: TGTGCCAGCAGCTCAATTTTCGGGAGCTCCTACGAGCAGTACTTC

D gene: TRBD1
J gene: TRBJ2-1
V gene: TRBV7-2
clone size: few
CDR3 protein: CASSLAFNRGLYNEQFF
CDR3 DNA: TGTGCCAGCAGCTTAGCGTTTAACAGGGGGCTCTACAATGAGCAGTTCTTC

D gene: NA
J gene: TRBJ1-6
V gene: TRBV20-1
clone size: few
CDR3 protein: CSARDERVPNSPLHF
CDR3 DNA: TGCAGTGCTAGAGATGAGAGGGTCCCTAATTCACCCCTCCACTTT

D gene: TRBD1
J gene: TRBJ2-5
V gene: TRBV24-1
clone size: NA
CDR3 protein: CATSDRPGTGAQETQYF
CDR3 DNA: TGTGCCACCAGTGATCGCCCGGGGACAGGGGCCCAAGAGACCCAGTACTTC

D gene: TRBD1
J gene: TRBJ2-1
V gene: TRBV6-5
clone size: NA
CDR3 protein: CASSNGQGVVDEQFF
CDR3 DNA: TGTGCCAGCAGTAACGGACAGGGGGTCGTCGATGAGCAGTTCTTC